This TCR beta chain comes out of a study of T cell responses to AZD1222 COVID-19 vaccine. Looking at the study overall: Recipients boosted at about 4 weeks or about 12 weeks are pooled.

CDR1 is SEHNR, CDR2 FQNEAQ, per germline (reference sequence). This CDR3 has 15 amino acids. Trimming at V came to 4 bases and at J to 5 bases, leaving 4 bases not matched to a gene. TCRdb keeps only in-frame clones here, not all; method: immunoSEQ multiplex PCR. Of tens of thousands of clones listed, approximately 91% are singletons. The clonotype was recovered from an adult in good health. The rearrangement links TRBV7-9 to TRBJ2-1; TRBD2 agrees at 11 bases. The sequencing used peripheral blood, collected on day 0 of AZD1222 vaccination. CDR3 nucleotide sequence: TGTGCCAGCAGCTCTAGCGGGAGGCCCAACAATGAGCAGTTCTTC. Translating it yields CASSSSGRPNNEQFF.